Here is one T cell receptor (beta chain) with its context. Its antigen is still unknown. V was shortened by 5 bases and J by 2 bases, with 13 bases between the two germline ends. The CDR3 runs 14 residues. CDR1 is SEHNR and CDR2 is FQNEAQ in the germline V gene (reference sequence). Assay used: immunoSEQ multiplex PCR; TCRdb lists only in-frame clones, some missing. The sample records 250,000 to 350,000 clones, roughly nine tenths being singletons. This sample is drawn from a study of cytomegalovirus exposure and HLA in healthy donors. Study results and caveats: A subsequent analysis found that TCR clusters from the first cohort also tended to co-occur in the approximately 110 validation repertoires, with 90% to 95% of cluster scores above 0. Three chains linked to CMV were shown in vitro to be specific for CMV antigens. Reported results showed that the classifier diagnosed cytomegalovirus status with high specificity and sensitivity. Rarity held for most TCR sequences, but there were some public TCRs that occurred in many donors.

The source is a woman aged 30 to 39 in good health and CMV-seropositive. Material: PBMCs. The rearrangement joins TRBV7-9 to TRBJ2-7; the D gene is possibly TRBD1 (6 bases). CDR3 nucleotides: TGTGCCAGCAGCAGTACAGGGCAACCCTACGAGCAGTACTTC. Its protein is CASSSTGQPYEQYF. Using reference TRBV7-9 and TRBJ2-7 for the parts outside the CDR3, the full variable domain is DTGVSQNPRHKITKRGQNVTFRCDPISEHNRLYWYRQTLGQGPEFLTYFQNEAQLEKSRLLSDRFSAERPKGSFSTLEIQRTEQGDSAMYLCASSSTGQPYEQYFGPGTRLTVT.